Listed below are T cell receptor beta chains from one sample, sequenced in a study of blood T cell repertoires in COVID-19. TCRdb's table, derived via immunoSEQ multiplex PCR, lists solely in-frame clones and lacks some. The sample includes under 300,000 clones, roughly 88% seen only once; the top ten take approximately 2.2%. The specimen was peripheral blood. All receptors derive from a woman aged 40 to 50 who had recovered from COVID-19. The CDR3 runs from the conserved cysteine through the conserved F or W. Each record gives: CDR3 length, V gene, CDR3 protein.

15,TRBV28,CASSEWATYQETQYF
16,TRBV7-3,CASSPQGGLAKNIQYF
15,TRBV21-1,CASSTLWYRDYGYTF
13,TRBV5-1,CASTEGFGNTIYF
17,TRBV14,CASSQDQRQGEGNGYTF
16,TRBV4-3,CASSQDRTTLYSPLHF
13,TRBV19,CASTWGGSYGYTF
15,TRBV19,CASSIRSQGGSPLHF
14,TRBV7-8,CASSLDSANYGYTF
14,TRBV13,CASSAPGRTYEQYF
15,TRBV6-6,CASSPGTGAKETQYF
14,TRBV4-1,CASSQDGGGWEQYF
15,TRBV15,CATSRDPAGAYGYTF
15,TRBV7-3,CASSLAGTSTGELFF
15,TRBV6-1,CASSDWGGGNQPQHF
13,TRBV7-9,CASSLTDQETQYF
13,TRBV2,CASQGQAARGYTF
13,TRBV7-8,CASSHLETYEQYF
15,TRBV18,CASSSPVRGQETQYF
13,TRBV5-1,CASTGLGWDTQYF
15,TRBV7-3,CASSSGLAGTDTQYF
11,TRBV20-1,CSAAGIGELFF
15,TRBV28,CASSVIWTRSYEQYF
16,TRBV2,CASSYLQGRRGNTIYF
14,TRBV5-1,CASGRGDSIGEQFF
13,TRBV19,CASSLRTENIQYF
13,TRBV6-2/TRBV6-3,CASSLRQGMALHF
14,TRBV7-2,CASSRDRGGSPLHF
16,TRBV28,CASTLGGGLGTDTQYF
16,TRBV24-1,CATGYSGRGSYNEQFF
16,TRBV5-4,CASSLGGLTGAYEQYF
16,TRBV7-9,CASSSNLPGQIYEQYF
15,TRBV19,CASSIVEVTNYGYTF
15,TRBV18,CASSRDRDRTGELFF
14,TRBV5-8,CASSSSGDSYEQYF
16,TRBV15,CATRLPGLISTDTQYF
17,TRBV7-9,CASSFASGVNYNYEQYF
16,TRBV18,CASSPLDRGLYNEQFF
15,TRBV19,CASSPGPTGAYEQYF
17,TRBV28,CASNLRDSPRGGQPQHF
15,TRBV4-2,CASSLERGNGNTIYF
12,TRBV5-1,CASSVTGMGLFF
13,TRBV7-2,CASRLPPGNEQFF
15,TRBV6-2/TRBV6-3,CASSYPFFSYNEQFF
14,TRBV18,CASSPAGATDTQYF
14,TRBV9,CASSVGTGDYEQYF
14,TRBV19,CATQGSGGGYGYTF
14,TRBV3-1/TRBV3-2,CASSPRDRGLEAFF
14,TRBV28,CASSPPEGYSPLHF
14,TRBV19,CASSIRDYLGEQYF